This T cell receptor beta chain was profiled in a study of control samples from healthy donors and cancer patients. This CDR3 has 13 residues. Germline V CDR1 and CDR2: SEHNR, FQNEAQ (reference sequence). Trimming cost V 3 bases and J 9 bases, with 12 bases left between them. Profiling relied on immunoSEQ multiplex PCR, and the TCRdb table lists in-frame clones only, not all of them. The sample includes about 84,000 clones, 84% of them seen just once. The chain joins TRBV7-9 to TRBJ2-1; D is unclear. The sequenced sample consisted of PBMCs. The clonotype was recovered from a man between 60 and 75 years old with head and neck cancer. CDR3 in amino acids: CASSFRELTEQFF. DNA for the CDR3: TGTGCCAGCAGCTTTCGTGAGCTCACTGAGCAGTTCTTC.